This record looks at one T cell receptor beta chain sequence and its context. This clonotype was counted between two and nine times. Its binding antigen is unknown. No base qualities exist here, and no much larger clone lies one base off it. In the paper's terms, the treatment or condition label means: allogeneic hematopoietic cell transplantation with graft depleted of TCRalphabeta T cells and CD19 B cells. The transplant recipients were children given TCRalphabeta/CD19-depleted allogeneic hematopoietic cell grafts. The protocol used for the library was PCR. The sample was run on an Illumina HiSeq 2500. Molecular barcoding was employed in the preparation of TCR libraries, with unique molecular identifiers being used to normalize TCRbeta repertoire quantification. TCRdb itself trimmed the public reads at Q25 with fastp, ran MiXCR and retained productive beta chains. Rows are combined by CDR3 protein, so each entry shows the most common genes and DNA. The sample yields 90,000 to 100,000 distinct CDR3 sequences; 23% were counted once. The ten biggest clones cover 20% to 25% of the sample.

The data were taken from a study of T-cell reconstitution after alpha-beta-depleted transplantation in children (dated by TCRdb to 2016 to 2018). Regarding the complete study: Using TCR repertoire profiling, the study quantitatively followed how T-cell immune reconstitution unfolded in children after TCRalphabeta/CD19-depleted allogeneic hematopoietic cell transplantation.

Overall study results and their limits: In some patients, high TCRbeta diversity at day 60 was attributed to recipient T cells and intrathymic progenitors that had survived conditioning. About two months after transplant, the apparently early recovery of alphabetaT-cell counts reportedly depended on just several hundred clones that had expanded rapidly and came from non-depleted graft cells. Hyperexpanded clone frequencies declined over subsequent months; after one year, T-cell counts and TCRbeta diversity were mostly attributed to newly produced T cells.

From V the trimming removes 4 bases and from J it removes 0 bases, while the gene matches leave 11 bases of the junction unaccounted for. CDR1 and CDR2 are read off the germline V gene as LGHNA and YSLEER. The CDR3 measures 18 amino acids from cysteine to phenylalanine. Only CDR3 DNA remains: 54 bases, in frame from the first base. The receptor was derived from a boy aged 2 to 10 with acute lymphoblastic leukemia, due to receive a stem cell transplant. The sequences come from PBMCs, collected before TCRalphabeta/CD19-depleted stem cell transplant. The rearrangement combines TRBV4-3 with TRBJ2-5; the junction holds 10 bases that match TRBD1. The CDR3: CASSLGPGQGGYQETQYF. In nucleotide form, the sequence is TGCGCCAGCAGCCTCGGCCCCGGACAGGGGGGATACCAAGAGACCCAGTACTTC.